Below are 30 T cell receptor beta chains sequenced from a single sample in a study of T cell repertoires in cytomegalovirus infection. TCRdb called the reads again in MiXCR, with one record for every CDR3 protein. The table lists approximately 770,000 distinct CDR3 sequences, approximately 32% of them singletons. These receptors have no known antigen. The sequencing here drew on cultured CD8+ T cells from PBMCs, taken from culture after CMV antigen stimulation. The receptors come from a human donor in good health (CMV status not recorded). Some clones in this sample may be carry-over from other donors' samples.

CDR3 DNA sequence: TGTGCCACTACAGGGAGGCAAGAGACCCAGTACTTC. Protein: CATTGRQETQYF. This chain links TRBV3-1 with TRBJ2-5; D possibly uses TRBD1 or TRBD2 (6 bases each). The V gene lost 10 bases and the J gene lost 2 bases, with 11 bases spanning the gap. This CDR3 region has 12 residues. In germline, CDR1 is LGHDT, CDR2 YNNKEL (reference sequence).

This clonotype was observed a handful of times. The rearrangement links TRBV5-6 to TRBJ2-5; no clear D gene. V shed 1 base and J shed 4 bases, with 14 bases lying between them. This CDR3 is 15 amino acids long. Germline CDR1 and CDR2: SGHDT and YYEEEE. The CDR3 reads CASSLKDLPRETQYF. CDR3 sequence (DNA): TGTGCCAGCAGCTTGAAGGATCTCCCACGAGAGACCCAGTACTTC. The full variable domain, its missing parts supplied by reference TRBV5-6 and TRBJ2-5, is DAGVTQSPTHLIKTRGQQVTLRCSPKSGHDTVSWYQQALGQGPQFIFQYYEEEERQRGNFPDRFSGHQFPNYSSELNVNALLLGDSALYLCASSLKDLPRETQYFGPGTRLLVL.

This CDR3 reads CASSPQAGGPREQYF. CDR3 sequence (DNA): TGCGCCAGCAGCCCCCAGGCCGGTGGACCTCGGGAGCAGTACTTC. The J gene is TRBJ2-7, the V gene TRBV4-1; D is ambiguous. Deletions cut 4 bases from V and 7 bases from J, with 20 bases between. The CDR3 consists of 15 residues. Germline values: CDR1 MGHRA, CDR2 YSYEKL.

The sample holds a few counts of this clonotype. The chain recombines TRBV6-1 with TRBJ2-3; 8 bases are shared with TRBD2. Trimming cost V 5 bases and J 5 bases; bases outside gene matches: 9. This CDR3 is built from 15 residues. Germline CDR1 is MNHNS and CDR2 is SASEGT. Written as DNA, the CDR3 is TGTGCCAGCAGTCATAGCGGGGCCCCTTTAGATACGCAGTATTTT. Amino acids: CASSHSGAPLDTQYF.

This clonotype was seen a few times. The chain employs TRBV12-3 or TRBV12-4 and TRBJ2-2; D uncertain. The V end was cut by 6 bases, the J end by 2 bases, with 4 bases between. This CDR3 comprises 12 residues. The CDR3 here is CASRKNTGELFF. The CDR3 DNA is TGTGCCAGCAGAAAAAACACCGGGGAGCTGTTTTTT.

The gene calls are TRBV12-5 and TRBJ2-1; D is ambiguous. The V gene lost 6 bases and the J gene lost 7 bases, with 10 bases spanning the gap. Germline values: CDR1 LGHNT, CDR2 FRNRAP. The CDR3 sequence is 12 residues long. In DNA, the CDR3 is TGTGCTAGTGGCCCCCTCGGGAATGAGCAGTTCTTC. It is translated as CASGPLGNEQFF.

The chain uses TRBV7-9 and TRBJ1-1; tentatively, D is TRBD1 (5 bases). The V and J ends lost 5 bases and 1 base respectively, with 8 bases between them. From germline, CDR1 is SEHNR and CDR2 FQNEAQ (reference sequence). The CDR3 extends over 13 amino acids. The CDR3 DNA follows: TGTGCCAGCAGCAACAGGAGGAACACTGAAGCTTTCTTT. Residues: CASSNRRNTEAFF.

V and J are TRBV27 and TRBJ2-3; 7 positions agree with TRBD2. CDR1 is MNHEY and CDR2 is SMNVEV in the germline V gene (reference sequence). V dropped 7 bases and J dropped 5; count of bases not matched to a gene: 15. The CDR3 is made up of 16 amino acids. CDR3 bases: TGTGCCAGCACCCCCGGGGACTACCTCCGAGGAGATACGCAGTATTTT. Protein sequence: CASTPGDYLRGDTQYF.

This clonotype was found a few times. The genes are TRBV25-1 and TRBJ2-5, with 9 bases lining up with TRBD2. V was clipped by 7 bases and J by 7 bases; unmatched bases: 10. The CDR3 contains 14 residues. Germline CDR1 and CDR2: MGHDK and SYGVNS. Written as DNA, the CDR3 is TGTGCCAGCAAGGCGAGCGGGGGGTTCGGGACCCAGTACTTC. Translated: CASKASGGFGTQYF.

The chain joins TRBV20-1 to TRBJ1-2; no definite D call. The CDR3 spans 12 residues. V lost 0 bases to trimming and J lost 2 bases, with 4 bases between them. Germline CDR1 DFQATT, CDR2 SNEGSKA (reference sequence). The DNA of the CDR3 is TGCAGTGCTAGAGATACCAACTATGGCTACACCTTC. Encoded protein: CSARDTNYGYTF.

This clonotype was found a few times. The chain employs TRBV6-5 and TRBJ1-1; TRBD1 might be the D (5 bases). The CDR3 runs to 15 residues. Germline V gene lookup returns CDR1 MNHEY and CDR2 SVGAGI. Trimming pared 2 bases from V and 1 base from J, leaving 11 bases between. The CDR3 DNA reads as TGTGCCAGCAGTTACGTCGGGACGGGGAACACTGAAGCTTTCTTT. It yields the protein CASSYVGTGNTEAFF.

The V and J genes are TRBV14 and TRBJ1-4; D unresolved. Germline loops: CDR1 SGHDN, CDR2 FVKESK. The CDR3 covers 16 residues. Trimming shortened V by 4 bases and J by 2 bases, and 14 bases separated the two germline ends. The CDR3 DNA reads TGTGCCAGCAGCCCGACCCAGACCAGGACTAATGAAAAACTGTTTTTT. Its translation: CASSPTQTRTNEKLFF. Together with reference TRBV14 and TRBJ1-4, the CDR3 gives the full variable domain: EAGVTQFPSHSVIEKGQTVTLRCDPISGHDNLYWYRRVMGKEIKFLLHFVKESKQDESGMPNNRFLAERTGGTYSTLKVQPAELEDSGVYFCASSPTQTRTNEKLFFGSGTQLSVL.

In the case of this clonotype: Compared with germline, one end of the junction differs, possibly owing to a read error. The V and J genes are TRBV7-3 and TRBJ2-1, with TRBD2 matching over 7 bases. This CDR3 has 15 residues. Germline V gives CDR1 SGHTA, CDR2 FQGTGA. CDR3 protein: CVSSPSGTSYNEQFF. CDR3 DNA sequence: TGTGTCAGCAGCCCAAGCGGGACTTCCTACAATGAGCAGTTCTTC.

This clonotype was detected a few times. The rearrangement links TRBV4-3 to TRBJ1-1, with D uncertain. The V end lost 1 base, the J end lost 4 bases, and 19 bases lay between the germline ends. Germline CDR1 reads LGHNA; CDR2 reads YSLEER. The CDR3 runs to 17 residues. The DNA for the CDR3 is TGCGCCAGCAGCCAAGTTCTAGTTGAAGACTATGGCACTGAAGCTTTCTTT. Protein: CASSQVLVEDYGTEAFF.

The sample holds many counts of this clonotype. This chain links TRBV7-2 with TRBJ1-4, with D unresolved. Trimming removed 5 bases from V and 0 bases from J, with 16 bases in between. CDR3 length equals 17 residues. The germline CDR1 and CDR2 sequences are SGHTA and FQGNSA. In DNA, the CDR3 is TGTGCCAGCAGCCTTTGGCCGGGCGGTGCAACTAATGAAAAACTGTTTTTT. This sequence encodes CASSLWPGGATNEKLFF.

V and J are TRBV19 and TRBJ1-4; D remains ambiguous. This CDR3 has 16 residues. Germline V gene data show CDR1 as LNHDA and CDR2 as SQIVND (reference sequence). Trimming shortened V by 6 bases and J by 3 bases, and 17 bases separated the two germline ends. The CDR3 sequence is CASSRGLWDANEKLFF. In DNA, the CDR3 is TGTGCCAGTAGCCGCGGACTCTGGGATGCTAATGAAAAACTGTTTTTT.

The CDR3 loop reads CASGAGTAVGEQYF. The CDR3 region has the DNA TGTGCTAGTGGTGCCGGGACCGCCGTGGGAGAGCAGTACTTC. This chain uses TRBV12-5 with TRBJ2-7; D possibly uses TRBD1 or TRBD2 (5 bases each). V dropped 5 bases and J dropped 7 bases, with 18 bases sitting between them. The CDR3 has 14 residues. Germline V gene sequence: CDR1 LGHNT, CDR2 FRNRAP.

The gene calls are TRBV7-9 and TRBJ2-5, with 11 nucleotides matching TRBD2. Per germline, CDR1 SEHNR and CDR2 FQNEAQ (reference sequence). V trimming: 6 bases; J trimming: 5 bases; junction bases outside the gene matches: 8. This CDR3 comprises 15 residues. In DNA form, the CDR3 reads TGTGCCAGCAGGCCACTAGCGGGGGAGAGGGAGACCCAGTACTTC. Encoded protein: CASRPLAGERETQYF.

This clonotype has a handful of counts. V is TRBV6-2 or TRBV6-3 and J is TRBJ2-3, with TRBD2 matching over 8 bases. The V segment lost 0 bases and the J segment 1 base; nucleotides outside the gene matches: 3. The V gene's germline CDR1 is MNHEY and CDR2 SVGEGT. The CDR3 extends over 16 amino acids. The CDR3 coding sequence is TGTGCCAGCAGTTACTCGGCGGGGGGCGGCACAGATACGCAGTATTTT. Translating it yields CASSYSAGGGTDTQYF.

The chain links TRBV6-4 to TRBJ2-2; D possibly corresponds to TRBD2 (6 bases). This CDR3 is built from 14 residues. Germline lookup yields CDR1 MRHNA and CDR2 SNTAGT. V lost 6 bases and J 4 bases, leaving 12 bases between the germline ends. CDR3 nucleotides: TGTGCCAGCAGCCTAGACGGGGGCACCGGGGAGCTGTTTTTT. Translated: CASSLDGGTGELFF.

The CDR3 DNA follows: TGTGCCAGTAGAGACTACCGGGACAGCTACGAGCAGTACTTC. It specifies CASRDYRDSYEQYF. The V call is TRBV19, the J call TRBJ2-7, with 7 bases fitting TRBD1. This CDR3 region has 14 residues. Germline-derived CDR1 and CDR2 are LNHDA and SQIVND (reference sequence). J was trimmed by 3 bases and V by 6 bases; bases with no gene match: 8. The full variable domain, with the rest looked up from reference TRBV19 and TRBJ2-7, is DGGITQSPKYLFRKEGQNVTLSCEQNLNHDAMYWYRQDPGQGLRLIYYSQIVNDFQKGDIAEGYSVSREKKESFPLTVTSAQKNPTAFYLCASRDYRDSYEQYFGPGTRLTVT.

The chain has TRBV7-6 and TRBJ2-3, with D unclear. Trimming removed 0 bases from V and 0 bases from J, with 7 bases in between. This CDR3 is 15 amino acids long. Germline loops: CDR1 SGHVS, CDR2 FNYEAQ. CDR3 sequence: CASSLARMSTDTQYF. The CDR3 bases are TGTGCCAGCAGCTTAGCTCGTATGAGCACAGATACGCAGTATTTT. Full variable domain (outside the CDR3, taken from reference TRBV7-6 and TRBJ2-3): GAGVSQSPRYKVTKRGQDVALRCDPISGHVSLYWYRQALGQGPEFLTYFNYEAQQDKSGLPNDRFSAERPEGSISTLTIQRTEQRDSAMYRCASSLARMSTDTQYFGPGTRLTVL.

This clonotype was observed a handful of times. The chain uses TRBV10-3 and TRBJ2-7, with D perhaps matching TRBD1 or TRBD2 (5 bases each). CDR1 is ENHRY and CDR2 is SYGVKD in the germline V gene. V was trimmed by 3 bases and J by 1 base, leaving 7 bases between them. This CDR3 is built from 13 residues. The CDR3 is CAISDEGSYEQYF. CDR3 sequence (DNA): TGTGCCATCAGTGATGAGGGGTCCTACGAGCAGTACTTC.

This chain uses TRBV2 with TRBJ2-3; no definite D call. This CDR3 region has 13 residues. CDR1 and CDR2 from the germline V gene are SNHLY and FYNNEI. Trimming cost V 7 bases and J 0 bases, with 8 bases left between them. CDR3: CASIGASTDTQYF. DNA of the CDR3: TGTGCCAGCATTGGAGCTAGCACAGATACGCAGTATTTT.

The chain employs TRBV24-1 and TRBJ2-1; 11 bases line up with TRBD1. Germline CDR1 is KGHDR and CDR2 is SFDVKD. The CDR3 contains 16 residues. Trimming cost V 0 bases and J 9 bases; bases outside gene matches: 6. CDR3 region: CATSDLARDRGGEQFF. The DNA for the CDR3 is TGTGCCACCAGTGATTTGGCCAGGGACAGGGGGGGTGAGCAGTTCTTC.

This clonotype occurred a few times. The chain combines TRBV27 with TRBJ1-5, with TRBD1 matching 7 bases. CDR3 length: 16 amino acids. Losses at the gene ends were 7 bases for V and 0 bases for J; bases not matched to a gene: 9. Germline V gives CDR1 MNHEY, CDR2 SMNVEV (reference sequence). The CDR3 DNA reads TGTGCCAGCAACCCGACGACAGGGAATAGCAATCAGCCCCAGCATTTT. Amino acid sequence: CASNPTTGNSNQPQHF.

The chain combines TRBV14 with TRBJ1-2, with no clear D. Germline CDR1 is SGHDN and CDR2 is FVKESK. The CDR3 is made up of 13 amino acids. V lost 5 bases, J lost 8 bases, and 15 bases lay in between. In nucleotides, the CDR3 is TGTGCCAGCAGCGTTACAGAGCGTCTGGGCTACACCTTC. Protein product: CASSVTERLGYTF.

This clonotype was detected a few times. J is TRBJ2-3 and V is TRBV2, with 11 bases that match TRBD2. This CDR3 is built from 14 residues. The germline CDR1 and CDR2 sequences are SNHLY and FYNNEI. V shed 7 bases and J 6 bases; nucleotides not matched to a gene: 6. The CDR3 loop reads CASTTLAGADTQYF. CDR3 sequence (DNA): TGTGCCAGCACCACACTAGCGGGGGCGGATACGCAGTATTTT.

This sequence joins TRBV6-6 and TRBJ1-1; 7 nucleotides align to TRBD1. The CDR3 sequence is 14 residues long. CDR1 and CDR2 from the germline V gene are MNHNY and SVGAGI (reference sequence). V trimming: 4 bases; J trimming: 5 bases; junction bases outside the gene matches: 7. The CDR3 spells CASSSRGVGTEAFF. As DNA, the CDR3 is TGTGCCAGCAGTTCCAGGGGGGTGGGTACTGAAGCTTTCTTT.

V usage is TRBV7-2 and J usage is TRBJ1-2, with 10 bases aligning to TRBD1. Trimming removed 7 bases from V and 6 bases from J; junction bases left unmatched: 8. Germline V CDR1 and CDR2: SGHTA, FQGNSA. The CDR3 contains 14 residues. In nucleotides, the CDR3 is TGTGCCAGCAACTCGAGGGGGACAGGGGATGGCTACACCTTC. As protein: CASNSRGTGDGYTF.